This T cell receptor (beta chain) was observed in a study of shared clonotypes between healthy human individuals. Germline CDR1 SEHNR, CDR2 FQNEAQ (reference sequence). V lost 4 bases and J lost 0, with 16 bases in between. The length of the CDR3 is 17 residues. The assay was immunoSEQ multiplex PCR, and TCRdb's table has in-frame clones only and misses some. The table shows about 2.4 million clones, with more than 90% occurring only once. The source material was naive CD4+ T cells sorted from blood. Subset in this sample: CD45RA+ positively selected. This sequence joins TRBV7-9 and TRBJ2-1; maybe TRBD1 (5 bases). The clonotype comes from a man younger than 30 in good health. The CDR3: CASSSPQDISSYNEQFF. CDR3 in DNA: TGTGCCAGCAGCTCACCCCAGGACATAAGCTCCTACAATGAGCAGTTCTTC.